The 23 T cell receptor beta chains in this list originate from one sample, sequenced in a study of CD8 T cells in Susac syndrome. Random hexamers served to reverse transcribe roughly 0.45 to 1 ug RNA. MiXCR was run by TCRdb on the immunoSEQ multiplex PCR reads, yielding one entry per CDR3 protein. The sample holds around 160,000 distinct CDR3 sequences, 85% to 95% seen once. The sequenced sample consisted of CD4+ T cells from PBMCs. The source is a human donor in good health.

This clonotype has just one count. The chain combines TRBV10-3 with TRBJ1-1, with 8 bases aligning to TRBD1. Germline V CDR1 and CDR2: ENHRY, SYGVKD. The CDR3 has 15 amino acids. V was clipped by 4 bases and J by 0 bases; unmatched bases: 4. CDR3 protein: CAISGGRGLNTEAFF. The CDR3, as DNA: TGTGCCATCAGTGGGGGCAGGGGGCTGAACACTGAAGCTTTCTTT.

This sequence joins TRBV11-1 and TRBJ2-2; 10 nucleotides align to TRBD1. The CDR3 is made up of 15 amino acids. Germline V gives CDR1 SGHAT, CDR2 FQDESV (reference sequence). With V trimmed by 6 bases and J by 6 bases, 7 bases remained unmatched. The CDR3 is CASRKDRGHPGELFF. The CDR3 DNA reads TGTGCCAGCAGGAAAGACAGGGGGCATCCCGGGGAGCTGTTTTTT.

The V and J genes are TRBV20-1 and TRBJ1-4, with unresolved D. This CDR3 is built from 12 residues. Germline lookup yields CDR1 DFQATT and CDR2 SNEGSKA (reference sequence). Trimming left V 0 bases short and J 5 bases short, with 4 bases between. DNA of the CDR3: TGCAGTGCTAGAGATCCGAATGAAAAACTGTTTTTT. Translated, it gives CSARDPNEKLFF.

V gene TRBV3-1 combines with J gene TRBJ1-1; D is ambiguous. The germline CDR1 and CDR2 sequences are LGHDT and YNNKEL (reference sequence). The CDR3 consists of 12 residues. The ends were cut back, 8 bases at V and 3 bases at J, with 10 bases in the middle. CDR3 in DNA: TGTGCCAGCGCCTTCGGGGACACTGAAGCTTTCTTT. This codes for CASAFGDTEAFF. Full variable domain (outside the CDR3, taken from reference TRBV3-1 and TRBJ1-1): DTAVSQTPKYLVTQMGNDKSIKCEQNLGHDTMYWYKQDSKKFLKIMFSYNNKELIINETVPNRFSPKSPDKAHLNLHINSLELGDSAVYFCASAFGDTEAFFGQGTRLTVV.

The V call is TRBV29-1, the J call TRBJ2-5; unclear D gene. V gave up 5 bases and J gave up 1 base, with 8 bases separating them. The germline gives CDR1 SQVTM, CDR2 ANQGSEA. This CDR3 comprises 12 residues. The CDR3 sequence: CSVYRFQETQYF. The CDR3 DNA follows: TGCAGCGTTTACCGTTTCCAAGAGACCCAGTACTTC.

The CDR3 loop is CSARDRVSEAFF. The CDR3 DNA is TGCAGTGCTAGAGATCGAGTATCTGAAGCTTTCTTT. The chain combines TRBV20-1 with TRBJ1-1; D gene ambiguous. Germline loops: CDR1 DFQATT, CDR2 SNEGSKA (reference sequence). V was trimmed by 0 bases and J by 6 bases, leaving 8 bases between them. This CDR3 contains 12 residues.

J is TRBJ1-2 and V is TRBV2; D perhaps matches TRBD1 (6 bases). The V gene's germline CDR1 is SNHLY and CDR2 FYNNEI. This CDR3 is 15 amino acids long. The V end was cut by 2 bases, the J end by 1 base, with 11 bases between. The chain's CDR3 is CASSERWTVNYGYTF. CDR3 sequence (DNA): TGTGCCAGCAGTGAACGTTGGACAGTTAACTATGGCTACACCTTC. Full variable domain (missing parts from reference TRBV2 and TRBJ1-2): EPEVTQTPSHQVTQMGQEVILRCVPISNHLYFYWYRQILGQKVEFLVSFYNNEISEKSEIFDDQFSVERPDGSNFTLKIRSTKLEDSAMYFCASSERWTVNYGYTFGSGTRLTVV.

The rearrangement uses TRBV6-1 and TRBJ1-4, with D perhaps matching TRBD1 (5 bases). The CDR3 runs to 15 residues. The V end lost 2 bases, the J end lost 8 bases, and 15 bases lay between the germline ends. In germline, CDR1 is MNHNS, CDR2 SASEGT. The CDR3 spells CASSESSRDAEKLFF. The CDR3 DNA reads TGTGCCAGCAGTGAAAGTAGCAGGGATGCGGAAAAACTGTTTTTT.

In DNA form, the CDR3 reads TGCAGTGCTAGAGAACCGGGCGGCAGGGTTCAGCCCCAGCATTTT. Residues: CSAREPGGRVQPQHF. The chain couples TRBV20-1 to TRBJ1-5; D is possibly TRBD1 (5 bases). The CDR3 loop spans 15 amino acids. With 0 bases removed from V and 6 bases from J, the gap between germline ends came to 15 bases. CDR1 and CDR2 (germline): DFQATT, SNEGSKA (reference sequence).

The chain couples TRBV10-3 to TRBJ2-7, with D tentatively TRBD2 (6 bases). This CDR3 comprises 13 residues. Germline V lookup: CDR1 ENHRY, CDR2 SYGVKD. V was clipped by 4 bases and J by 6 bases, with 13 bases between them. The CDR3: CAISADGSGEQYF. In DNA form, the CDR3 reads TGTGCCATCAGTGCCGACGGGAGTGGCGAGCAGTACTTC.

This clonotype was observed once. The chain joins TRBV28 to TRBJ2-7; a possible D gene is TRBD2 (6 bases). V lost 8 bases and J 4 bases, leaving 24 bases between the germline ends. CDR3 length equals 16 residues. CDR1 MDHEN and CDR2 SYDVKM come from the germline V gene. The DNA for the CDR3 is TGTGCCAGCGGCGGGGTCGAGAGCAACCCGAAGTACGAGCAGTACTTC. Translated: CASGGVESNPKYEQYF.

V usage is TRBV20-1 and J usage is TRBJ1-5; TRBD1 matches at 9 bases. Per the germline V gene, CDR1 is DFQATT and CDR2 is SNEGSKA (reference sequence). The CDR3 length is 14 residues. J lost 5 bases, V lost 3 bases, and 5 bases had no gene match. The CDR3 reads CSARGDRDHQPQHF. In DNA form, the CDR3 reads TGCAGTGCTAGGGGGGACAGGGATCATCAGCCCCAGCATTTT.

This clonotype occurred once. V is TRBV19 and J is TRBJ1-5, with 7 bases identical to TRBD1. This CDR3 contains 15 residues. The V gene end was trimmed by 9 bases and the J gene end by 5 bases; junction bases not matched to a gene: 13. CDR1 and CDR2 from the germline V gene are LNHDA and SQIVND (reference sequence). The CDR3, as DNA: TGTGCCAGCAATCTTGATGGCAGGGGGGATCAGCCCCAGCATTTT. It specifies CASNLDGRGDQPQHF. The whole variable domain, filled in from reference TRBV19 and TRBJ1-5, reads DGGITQSPKYLFRKEGQNVTLSCEQNLNHDAMYWYRQDPGQGLRLIYYSQIVNDFQKGDIAEGYSVSREKKESFPLTVTSAQKNPTAFYLCASNLDGRGDQPQHFGDGTRLSIL.

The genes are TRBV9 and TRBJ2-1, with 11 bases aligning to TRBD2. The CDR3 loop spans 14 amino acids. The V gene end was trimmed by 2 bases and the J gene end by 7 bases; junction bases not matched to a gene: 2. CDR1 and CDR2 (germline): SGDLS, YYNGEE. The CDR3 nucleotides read TGTGCCAGCAGCGTTAGCGGGGGGGTGAATGAGCAGTTCTTC. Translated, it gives CASSVSGGVNEQFF.

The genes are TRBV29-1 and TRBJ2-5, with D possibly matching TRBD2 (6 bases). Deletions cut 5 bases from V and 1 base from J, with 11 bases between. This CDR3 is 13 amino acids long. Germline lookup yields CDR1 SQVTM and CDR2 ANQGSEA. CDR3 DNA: TGCAGCGTTCGGCGGGGCCCCCAAGAGACCCAGTACTTC. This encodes CSVRRGPQETQYF.

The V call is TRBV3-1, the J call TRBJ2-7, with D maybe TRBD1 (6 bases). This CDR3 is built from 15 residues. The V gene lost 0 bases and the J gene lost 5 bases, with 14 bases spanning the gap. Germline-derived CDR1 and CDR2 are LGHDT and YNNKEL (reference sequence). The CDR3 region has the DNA TGTGCCAGCAGCCAAGATCTAGTCAGGGGAAACGAGCAGTACTTC. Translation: CASSQDLVRGNEQYF.

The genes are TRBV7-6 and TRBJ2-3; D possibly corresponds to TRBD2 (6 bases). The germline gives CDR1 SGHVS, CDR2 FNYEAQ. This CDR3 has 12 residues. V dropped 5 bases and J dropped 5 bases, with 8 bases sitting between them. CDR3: CASSRGIDTQYF. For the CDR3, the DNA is TGTGCCAGCAGCCGGGGGATAGATACGCAGTATTTT.

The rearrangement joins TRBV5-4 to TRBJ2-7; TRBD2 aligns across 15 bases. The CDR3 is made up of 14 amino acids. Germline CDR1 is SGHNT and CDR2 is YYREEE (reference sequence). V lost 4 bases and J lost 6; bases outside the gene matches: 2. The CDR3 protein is CASSGGLAGGEQYF. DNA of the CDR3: TGTGCCAGCAGCGGGGGACTAGCGGGGGGCGAGCAGTACTTC. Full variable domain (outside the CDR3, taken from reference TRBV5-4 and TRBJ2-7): ETGVTQSPTHLIKTRGQQVTLRCSSQSGHNTVSWYQQALGQGPQFIFQYYREEENGRGNFPPRFSGLQFPNYSSELNVNALELDDSALYLCASSGGLAGGEQYFGPGTRLTVT.

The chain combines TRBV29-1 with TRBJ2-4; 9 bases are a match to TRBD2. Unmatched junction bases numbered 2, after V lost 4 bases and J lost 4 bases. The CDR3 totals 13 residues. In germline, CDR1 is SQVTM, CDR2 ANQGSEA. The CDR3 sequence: CSVGLAGKNIQYF. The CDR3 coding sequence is TGCAGCGTTGGTCTAGCGGGGAAAAACATTCAGTACTTC.

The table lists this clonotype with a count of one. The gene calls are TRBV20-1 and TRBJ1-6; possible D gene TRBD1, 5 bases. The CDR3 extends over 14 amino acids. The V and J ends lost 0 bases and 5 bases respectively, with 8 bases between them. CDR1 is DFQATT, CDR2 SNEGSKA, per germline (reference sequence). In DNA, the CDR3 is TGCAGTGCTAGAGATTGGGGGGATAATTCACCCCTCCACTTT. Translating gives CSARDWGDNSPLHF.

The CDR3 protein is CASSIEGRDSPLHF. CDR3 nucleotides: TGTGCCAGTAGTATAGAGGGCCGTGATTCACCCCTCCACTTT. V usage is TRBV19 and J usage is TRBJ1-6; D unresolved. This CDR3 has 14 residues. Per germline, CDR1 LNHDA and CDR2 SQIVND (reference sequence). Trimming pared 0 bases from V and 8 bases from J, leaving 8 bases between. Complete variable domain (other parts from reference TRBV19 and TRBJ1-6): DGGITQSPKYLFRKEGQNVTLSCEQNLNHDAMYWYRQDPGQGLRLIYYSQIVNDFQKGDIAEGYSVSREKKESFPLTVTSAQKNPTAFYLCASSIEGRDSPLHFGNGTRLTVT.

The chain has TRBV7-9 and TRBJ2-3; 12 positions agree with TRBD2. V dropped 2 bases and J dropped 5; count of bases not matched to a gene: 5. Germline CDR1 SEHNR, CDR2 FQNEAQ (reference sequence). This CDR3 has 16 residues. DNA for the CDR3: TGTGCCAGCAGCTTAACGAGACTAGCGGGGGAAGATACGCAGTATTTT. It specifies CASSLTRLAGEDTQYF.

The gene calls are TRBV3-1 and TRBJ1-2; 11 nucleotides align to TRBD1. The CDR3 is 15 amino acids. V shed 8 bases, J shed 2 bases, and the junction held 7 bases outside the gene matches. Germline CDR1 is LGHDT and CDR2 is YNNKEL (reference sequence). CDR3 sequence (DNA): TGTGCCAGCCGCCCTGGGACAGGGGGGAACTATGGCTACACCTTC. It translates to CASRPGTGGNYGYTF.